This T cell receptor (beta chain) emerged from a study of cytomegalovirus exposure and HLA in healthy donors. Findings and limits, study-wide: Cytomegalovirus association was listed for around 170 TCR beta chains. Accounts indicate the classifier identified cytomegalovirus status with strong specificity and sensitivity.

Assay: immunoSEQ multiplex PCR; the TCRdb copy retains only in-frame clones and omits some. The repertoire holds approximately 170,000 clones, with roughly nine tenths as singletons. Unmatched junction bases numbered 8, after V lost 5 bases and J lost 6 bases. CDR1 is MDHEN and CDR2 is SYDVKM in the germline V gene. The CDR3 has 14 amino acids. About this clone itself: Its antigen remains unknown.

The receptor was isolated from a woman under 30 in good health and CMV-seropositive. This rearrangement joins TRBV28 to TRBJ1-2, with TRBD1 matching 8 bases. Sequencing was carried out using PBMCs. The CDR3 loop is CASSAWGQENGYTF. The CDR3 bases are TGTGCCAGCAGTGCCTGGGGACAGGAGAATGGCTACACCTTC.